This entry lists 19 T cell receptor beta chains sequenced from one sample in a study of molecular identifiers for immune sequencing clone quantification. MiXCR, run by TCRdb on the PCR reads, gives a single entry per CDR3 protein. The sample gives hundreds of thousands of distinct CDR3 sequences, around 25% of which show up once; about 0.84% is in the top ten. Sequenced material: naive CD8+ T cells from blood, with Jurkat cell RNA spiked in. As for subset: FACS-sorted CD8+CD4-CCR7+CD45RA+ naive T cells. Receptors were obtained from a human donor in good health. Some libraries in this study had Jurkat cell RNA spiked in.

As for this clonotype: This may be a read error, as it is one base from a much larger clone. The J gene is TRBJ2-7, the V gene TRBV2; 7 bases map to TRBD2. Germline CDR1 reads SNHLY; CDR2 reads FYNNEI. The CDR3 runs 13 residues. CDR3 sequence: CAGRERPSYEQCF. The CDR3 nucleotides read TGTGCCGGGAGGGAGCGCCCATCCTACGAGCAGTGCTTC.

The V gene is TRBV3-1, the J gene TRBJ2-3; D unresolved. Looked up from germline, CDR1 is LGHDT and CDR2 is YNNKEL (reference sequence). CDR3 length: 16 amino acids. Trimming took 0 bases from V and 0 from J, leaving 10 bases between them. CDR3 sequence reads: CASSQDRQLSTDTQYF. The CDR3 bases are TGTGCCAGCAGCCAAGATCGCCAGTTAAGCACAGATACGCAGTATTTT.

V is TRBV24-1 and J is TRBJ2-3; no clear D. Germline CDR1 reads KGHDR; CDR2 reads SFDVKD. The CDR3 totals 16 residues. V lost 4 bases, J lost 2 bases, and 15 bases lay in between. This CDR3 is CATSDPRSAPTDTQYF. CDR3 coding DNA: TGTGCCACCAGTGACCCCCGGAGTGCCCCCACAGATACGCAGTATTTT.

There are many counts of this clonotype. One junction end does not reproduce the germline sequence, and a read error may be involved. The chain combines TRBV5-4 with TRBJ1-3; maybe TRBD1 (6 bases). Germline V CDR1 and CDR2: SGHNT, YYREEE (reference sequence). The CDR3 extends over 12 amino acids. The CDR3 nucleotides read TGTGCCAGCAGGTATGACGCCGGGACATGGCATTTT. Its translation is CASRYDAGTWHF.

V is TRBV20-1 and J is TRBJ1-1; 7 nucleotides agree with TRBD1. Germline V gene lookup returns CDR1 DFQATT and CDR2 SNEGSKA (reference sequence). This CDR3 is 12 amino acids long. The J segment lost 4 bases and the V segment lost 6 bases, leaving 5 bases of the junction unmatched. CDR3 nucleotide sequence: TGCAGTGCCGACAGGGCGGCCACTGAAGCTTTCTTT. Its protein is CSADRAATEAFF.

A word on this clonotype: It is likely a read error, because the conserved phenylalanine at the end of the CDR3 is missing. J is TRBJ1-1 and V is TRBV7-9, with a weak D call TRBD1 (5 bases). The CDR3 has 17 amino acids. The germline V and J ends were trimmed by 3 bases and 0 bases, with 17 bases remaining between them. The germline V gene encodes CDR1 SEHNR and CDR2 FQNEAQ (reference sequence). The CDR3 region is CASSLDRGVSMNTEAFS. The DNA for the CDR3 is TGTGCCAGCAGCTTGGATAGAGGGGTGTCCATGAACACTGAAGCTTTCTCT.

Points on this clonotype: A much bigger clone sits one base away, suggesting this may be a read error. CDR3 DNA sequence: TGTGCTAGTGGTTTCGGGAAGAAGCCAGATACGCAGTATTTT. It codes for CASGFGKKPDTQYF. The chain recombines TRBV12-5 with TRBJ2-3, with D possibly matching TRBD2 (5 bases). V lost 3 bases, J lost 4 bases, and 11 bases lay in between. The CDR3 loop spans 14 amino acids. Germline V gene lookup returns CDR1 LGHNT and CDR2 FRNRAP.

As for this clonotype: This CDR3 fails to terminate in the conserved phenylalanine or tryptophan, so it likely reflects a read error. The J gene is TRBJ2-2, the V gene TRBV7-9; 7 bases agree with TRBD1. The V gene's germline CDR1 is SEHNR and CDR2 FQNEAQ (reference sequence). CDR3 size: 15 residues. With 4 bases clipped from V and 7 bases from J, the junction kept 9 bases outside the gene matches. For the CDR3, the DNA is TGTGCCAGCAGCTCCGAAGACAGGGCGGTCGGGGAGCTGTTTTTG. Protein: CASSSEDRAVGELFL.

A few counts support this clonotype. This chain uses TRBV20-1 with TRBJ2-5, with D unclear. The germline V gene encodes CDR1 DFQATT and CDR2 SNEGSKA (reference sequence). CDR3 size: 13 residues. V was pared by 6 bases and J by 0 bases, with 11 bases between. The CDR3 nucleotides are TGCAGTGCCACTTCGACTTACCAAGAGACCCAGTACTTC. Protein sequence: CSATSTYQETQYF.

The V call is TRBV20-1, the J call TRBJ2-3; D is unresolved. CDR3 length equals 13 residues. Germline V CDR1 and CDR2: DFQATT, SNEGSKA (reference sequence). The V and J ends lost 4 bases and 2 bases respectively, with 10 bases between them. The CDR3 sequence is CSAKLSPTDTQYF. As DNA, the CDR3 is TGCAGTGCTAAGCTCAGCCCCACAGATACGCAGTATTTT.

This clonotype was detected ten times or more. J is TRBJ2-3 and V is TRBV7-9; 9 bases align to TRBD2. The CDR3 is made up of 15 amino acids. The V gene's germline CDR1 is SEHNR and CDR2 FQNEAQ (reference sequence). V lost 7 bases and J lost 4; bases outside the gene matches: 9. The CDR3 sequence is CASNGREGRADTQYF. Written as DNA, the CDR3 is TGTGCCAGCAATGGGCGGGAGGGCCGGGCAGATACGCAGTATTTT.

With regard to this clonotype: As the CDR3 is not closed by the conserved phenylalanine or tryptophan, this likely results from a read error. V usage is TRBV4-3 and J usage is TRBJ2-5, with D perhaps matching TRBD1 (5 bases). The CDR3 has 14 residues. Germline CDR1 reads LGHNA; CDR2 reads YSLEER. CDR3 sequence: CASSPRQYQEPQYL. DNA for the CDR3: TGCGCCAGCAGCCCTCGACAGTACCAAGAGCCCCAGTACCTC.

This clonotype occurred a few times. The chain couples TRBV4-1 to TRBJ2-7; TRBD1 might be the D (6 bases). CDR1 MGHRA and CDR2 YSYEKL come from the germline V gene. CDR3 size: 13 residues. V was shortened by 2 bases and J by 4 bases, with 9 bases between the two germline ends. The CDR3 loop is CASSQPGVYEQYF. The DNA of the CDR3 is TGCGCCAGCAGCCAACCAGGGGTTTACGAGCAGTACTTC.

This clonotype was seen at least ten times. This chain's CDR3 is CASSHSPDEPQHF. The CDR3 DNA reads TGCGCCAGCAGTCACTCGCCGGACGAGCCCCAGCATTTT. The chain joins TRBV23-1 to TRBJ1-5; D is unresolved. TRBV23-1 is known as an ORF, though its function is uncertain. This CDR3 has 13 residues. Trimming removed 3 bases at V and 8 bases at J, with 11 bases between.

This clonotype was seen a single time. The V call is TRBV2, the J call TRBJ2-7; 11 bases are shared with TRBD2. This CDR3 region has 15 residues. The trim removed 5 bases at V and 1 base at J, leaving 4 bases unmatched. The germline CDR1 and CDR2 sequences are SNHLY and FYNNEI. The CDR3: CASSKPSGGSYEQYF. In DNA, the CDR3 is TGTGCCAGCAGTAAACCTAGCGGGGGGTCCTACGAGCAGTACTTC.

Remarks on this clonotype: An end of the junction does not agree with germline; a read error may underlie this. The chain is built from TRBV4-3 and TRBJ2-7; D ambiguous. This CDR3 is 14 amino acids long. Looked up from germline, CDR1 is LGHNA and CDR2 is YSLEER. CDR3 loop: CASIQESGPFEQYF. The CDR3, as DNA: TGCGCCAGCATCCAAGAATCCGGTCCGTTTGAGCAGTACTTC.

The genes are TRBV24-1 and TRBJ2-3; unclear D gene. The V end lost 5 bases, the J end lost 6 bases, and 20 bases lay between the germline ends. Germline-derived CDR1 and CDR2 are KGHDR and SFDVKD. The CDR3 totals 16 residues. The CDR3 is CATSGGRSPFPDTQYF. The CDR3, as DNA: TGTGCCACCAGTGGCGGCAGGTCCCCATTCCCCGATACGCAGTATTTT.

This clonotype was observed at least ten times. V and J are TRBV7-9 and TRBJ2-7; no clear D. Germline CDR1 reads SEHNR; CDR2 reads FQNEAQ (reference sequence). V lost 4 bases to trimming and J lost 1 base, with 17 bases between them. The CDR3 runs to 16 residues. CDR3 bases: TGTGCCAGCAGCTCCGGCCTCGACGGCCCTTCCTACGAGCAGTACTTC. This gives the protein CASSSGLDGPSYEQYF.

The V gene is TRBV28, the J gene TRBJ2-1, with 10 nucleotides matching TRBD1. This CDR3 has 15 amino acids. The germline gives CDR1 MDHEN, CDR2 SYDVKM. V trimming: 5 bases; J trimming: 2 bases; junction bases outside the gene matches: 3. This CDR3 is CASSGDRGAYNEQFF. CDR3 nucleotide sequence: TGTGCCAGCAGTGGGGACAGGGGAGCCTACAATGAGCAGTTCTTC.